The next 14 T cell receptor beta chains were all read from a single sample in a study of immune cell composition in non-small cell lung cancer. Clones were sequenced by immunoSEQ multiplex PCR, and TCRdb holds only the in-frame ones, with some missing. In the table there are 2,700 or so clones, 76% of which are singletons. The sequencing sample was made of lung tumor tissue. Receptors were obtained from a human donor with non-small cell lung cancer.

CDR3: CASSEKRGGSSYEQYF. CDR3 in DNA: TGCGCCAGCAGTGAAAAGAGGGGCGGGAGCTCCTACGAGCAGTACTTC. This chain links TRBV10-2 with TRBJ2-7; 7 positions agree with TRBD2. With V trimmed by 3 bases and J by 0 bases, 8 bases remained unmatched. CDR1 and CDR2 from the germline V gene are WSHSY and SAAADI. CDR3 size: 16 residues.

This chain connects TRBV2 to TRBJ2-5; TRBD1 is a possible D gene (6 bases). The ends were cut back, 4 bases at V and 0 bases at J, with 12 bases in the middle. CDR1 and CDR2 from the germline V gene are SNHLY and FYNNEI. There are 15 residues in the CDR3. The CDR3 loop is CASSAGQGYQETQYF. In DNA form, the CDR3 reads TGTGCCAGCAGTGCGGGCCAGGGGTACCAAGAGACCCAGTACTTC.

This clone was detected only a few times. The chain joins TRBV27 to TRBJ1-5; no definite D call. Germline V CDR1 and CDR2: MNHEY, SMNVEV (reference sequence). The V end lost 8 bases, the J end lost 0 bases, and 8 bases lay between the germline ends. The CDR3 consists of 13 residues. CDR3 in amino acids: CASRRLSNQPQHF. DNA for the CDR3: TGTGCCAGCCGGCGACTTAGCAATCAGCCCCAGCATTTT.

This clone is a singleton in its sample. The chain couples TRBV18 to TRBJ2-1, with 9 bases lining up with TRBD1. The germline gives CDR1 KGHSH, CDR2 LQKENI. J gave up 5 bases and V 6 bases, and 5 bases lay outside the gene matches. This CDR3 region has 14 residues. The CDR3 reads CASSPGQGNNEQFF. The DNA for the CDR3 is TGTGCCAGCTCCCCCGGACAGGGGAACAATGAGCAGTTCTTC.

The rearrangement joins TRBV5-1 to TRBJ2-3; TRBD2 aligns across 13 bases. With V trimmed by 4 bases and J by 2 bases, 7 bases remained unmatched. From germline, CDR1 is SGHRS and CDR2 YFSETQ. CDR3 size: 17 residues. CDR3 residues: CASSGGTSGDFTDTQYF. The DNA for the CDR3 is TGCGCCAGCAGCGGGGGGACTAGCGGGGACTTCACAGATACGCAGTATTTT.

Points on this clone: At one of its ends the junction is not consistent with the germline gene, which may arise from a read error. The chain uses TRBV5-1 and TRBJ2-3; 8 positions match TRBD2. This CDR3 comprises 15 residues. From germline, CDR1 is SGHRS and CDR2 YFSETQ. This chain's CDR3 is CASSYRGGETDMQYF. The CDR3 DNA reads TGCGCCAGCAGCTACCGGGGGGGCGAGACAGATATGCAGTATTTT. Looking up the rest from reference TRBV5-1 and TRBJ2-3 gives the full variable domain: KAGVTQTPRYLIKTRGQQVTLSCSPISGHRSVSWYQQTPGQGLQFLFEYFSETQRNKGNFPGRFSGRQFSNSRSEMNVSTLELGDSALYLCASSYRGGETDMQYFGPGTRLTVL.

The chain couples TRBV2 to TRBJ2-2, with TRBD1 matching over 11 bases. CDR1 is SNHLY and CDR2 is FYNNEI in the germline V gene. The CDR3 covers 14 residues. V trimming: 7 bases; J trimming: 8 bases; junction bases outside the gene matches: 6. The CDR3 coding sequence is TGTGCCAGCAACCCCGGGACAGGGGGTGGGGAGCTGTTTTTT. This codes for CASNPGTGGGELFF.

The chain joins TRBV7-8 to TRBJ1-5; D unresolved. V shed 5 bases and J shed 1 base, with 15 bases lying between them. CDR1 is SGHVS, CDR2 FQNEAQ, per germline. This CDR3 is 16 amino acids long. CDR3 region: CASSPYTMASNQPQHF. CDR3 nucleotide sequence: TGTGCCAGCAGCCCATACACTATGGCGAGCAATCAGCCCCAGCATTTT.

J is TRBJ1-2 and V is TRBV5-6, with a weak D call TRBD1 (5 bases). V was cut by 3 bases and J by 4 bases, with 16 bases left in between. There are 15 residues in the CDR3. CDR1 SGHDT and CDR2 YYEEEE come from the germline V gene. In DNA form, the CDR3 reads TGTGCCAGCAGCTCCCGGGGGGAGGAGCTCTATGGCTACACCTTC. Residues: CASSSRGEELYGYTF.

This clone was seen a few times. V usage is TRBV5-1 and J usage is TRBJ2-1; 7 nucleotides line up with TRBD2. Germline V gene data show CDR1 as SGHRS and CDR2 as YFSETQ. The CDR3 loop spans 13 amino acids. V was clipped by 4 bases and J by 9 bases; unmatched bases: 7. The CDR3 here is CASSPGLEGEQFF. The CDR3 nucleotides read TGCGCCAGCAGCCCAGGACTAGAGGGTGAGCAGTTCTTC.

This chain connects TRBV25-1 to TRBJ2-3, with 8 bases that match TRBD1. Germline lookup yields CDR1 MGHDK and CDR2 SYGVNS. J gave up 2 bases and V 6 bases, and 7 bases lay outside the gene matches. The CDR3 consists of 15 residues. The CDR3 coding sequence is TGTGCCAGCAGACCAGGGGGCAACCCCACAGATACGCAGTATTTT. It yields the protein CASRPGGNPTDTQYF. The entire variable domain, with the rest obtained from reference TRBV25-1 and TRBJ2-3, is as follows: EADIYQTPRYLVIGTGKKITLECSQTMGHDKMYWYQQDPGMELHLIHYSYGVNSTEKGDLSSESTVSRIRTEHFPLTLESARPSHTSQYLCASRPGGNPTDTQYFGPGTRLTVL.

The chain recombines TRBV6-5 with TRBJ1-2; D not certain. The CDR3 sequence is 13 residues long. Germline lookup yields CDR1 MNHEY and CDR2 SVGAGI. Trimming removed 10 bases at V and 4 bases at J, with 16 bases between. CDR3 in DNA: TGTGCCACCTCTCCTGACGGGAGCTATGGCTACACCTTC. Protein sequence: CATSPDGSYGYTF.

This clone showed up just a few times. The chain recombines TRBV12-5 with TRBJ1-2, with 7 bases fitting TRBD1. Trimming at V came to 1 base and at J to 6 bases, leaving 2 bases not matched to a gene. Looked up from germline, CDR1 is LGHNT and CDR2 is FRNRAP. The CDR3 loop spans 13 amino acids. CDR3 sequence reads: CASGLGQGHGYTF. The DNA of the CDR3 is TGTGCTAGTGGTTTGGGACAGGGCCATGGCTACACCTTC.

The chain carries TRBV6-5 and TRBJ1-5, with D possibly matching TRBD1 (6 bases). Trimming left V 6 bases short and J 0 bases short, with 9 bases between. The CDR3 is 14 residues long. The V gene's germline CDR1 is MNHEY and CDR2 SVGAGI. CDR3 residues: CASRRTASNQPQHF. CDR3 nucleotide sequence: TGTGCCAGCAGGCGGACAGCTAGCAATCAGCCCCAGCATTTT.